Listed below are T cell receptor beta chains from one sample, sequenced in a study of vaccination and CD4 T cells after COVID-19. For these TCRs, the target antigens are not known. TCRdb reprocessed the PCR reads via MiXCR and lists one record per CDR3 protein. The sample shows 20,000 to 25,000 distinct CDR3 sequences, about 51% of them seen only once. The sample comprised CD4+ T cells from blood, cultured in vitro. These receptors all stem from a human donor who had recovered from COVID-19. The CDR3 runs from the conserved cysteine through the conserved F or W. Each record gives: D gene, clone size, V gene, J gene, CDR3 DNA, CDR3 protein. A D gene is named only where the DNA matches it firmly. A row's size may be missing; if present it is once, few, many or a size class.

d_call: TRBD2
clone_size: few
v_call: TRBV6-1
j_call: TRBJ2-7
cdr3_nt: TGTGCCAGCACCCCCTCTAGCGGGCCCGCCTACGAGCAGTACTTC
cdr3_aa: CASTPSSGPAYEQYF

d_call: .
clone_size: once
v_call: TRBV30
j_call: TRBJ2-7
cdr3_nt: TGTGCCTGGACCGGGAGAATCGATTCCTACGAGCAGTACTTC
cdr3_aa: CAWTGRIDSYEQYF

d_call: TRBD1
clone_size: .
v_call: TRBV7-9
j_call: TRBJ1-6
cdr3_nt: TGTGTCAGCAGCAGGCAGGGGACAGATAATTCACCCCTCCACTTT
cdr3_aa: CVSSRQGTDNSPLHF

d_call: .
clone_size: .
v_call: TRBV20-1
j_call: TRBJ2-3
cdr3_nt: TGCAGTGCAGTCTTTCCCCCTGGAACGGGAAGCACAGATACGCAGTATTTT
cdr3_aa: CSAVFPPGTGSTDTQYF

d_call: TRBD2
clone_size: .
v_call: TRBV10-3
j_call: TRBJ2-5
cdr3_nt: TGTGCCATCAGTGACTTAGCGGGTCCTGGCCAAGAGACCCAGTACTTC
cdr3_aa: CAISDLAGPGQETQYF

d_call: .
clone_size: once
v_call: TRBV7-9
j_call: TRBJ1-1
cdr3_nt: TGTGCCGGGGGACGCACACCAAATGGGACACCGAGCCCTTACACTGAAGCTTTCTTT
cdr3_aa: CAGGRTPNGTPSPYTEAFF

d_call: TRBD1
clone_size: few
v_call: TRBV7-9
j_call: TRBJ2-2
cdr3_nt: TGTGCCAGCAGCTTAGTAAGACAGGGTTACGCCGGGGAGCTGTTTTTT
cdr3_aa: CASSLVRQGYAGELFF

d_call: TRBD2
clone_size: .
v_call: TRBV20-1
j_call: TRBJ2-7
cdr3_nt: TGCAGTGCTAGTACGGCTTTAGCGGGGGGGCACGAGCAGTACTTC
cdr3_aa: CSASTALAGGHEQYF

d_call: .
clone_size: .
v_call: TRBV9
j_call: TRBJ2-2
cdr3_nt: TGTGCCAGCAGCGGACACCTCCCATACACCGGGGAGCTGTTTTTT
cdr3_aa: CASSGHLPYTGELFF

d_call: .
clone_size: .
v_call: TRBV5-8
j_call: TRBJ2-3
cdr3_nt: TGTGCCAGCAGCGCATACAGGGTAACCGTAAGCACAGATACGCAGTATTTT
cdr3_aa: CASSAYRVTVSTDTQYF

d_call: .
clone_size: .
v_call: TRBV6-1
j_call: TRBJ1-6
cdr3_nt: TGTGCCAGCAGTGAAGCGATGGGGCAGGTCCTCCACTTT
cdr3_aa: CASSEAMGQVLHF

d_call: TRBD1
clone_size: .
v_call: TRBV7-6
j_call: TRBJ2-7
cdr3_nt: TGTGCCAGCAGCTTAGGGAACAGGGGGCTTTCCTACGAGCAGTACTTC
cdr3_aa: CASSLGNRGLSYEQYF

d_call: .
clone_size: .
v_call: TRBV10-3
j_call: TRBJ1-2
cdr3_nt: TGTGCCATCAGTGAGGTCGGAGCTTTGGGTAACTATGGCTACACCTTC
cdr3_aa: CAISEVGALGNYGYTF

d_call: TRBD2
clone_size: .
v_call: TRBV2
j_call: TRBJ2-2
cdr3_nt: TGTGCCAGCAGCGGGAGGGCCCAAAGGGAGCTGTTTTTT
cdr3_aa: CASSGRAQRELFF

d_call: .
clone_size: .
v_call: TRBV7-2
j_call: TRBJ1-5
cdr3_nt: TGTGCCAGCAGCCCTCGGGACGTCTTTAGCAATCAGCCCCAGCATTTT
cdr3_aa: CASSPRDVFSNQPQHF

d_call: .
clone_size: .
v_call: TRBV19
j_call: TRBJ1-3
cdr3_nt: TGTGCCAGTAGTCTCCGGGACCTAGGAAACACCATATATTTT
cdr3_aa: CASSLRDLGNTIYF

d_call: .
clone_size: few
v_call: TRBV10-1
j_call: TRBJ1-1
cdr3_nt: TGCGCCAGCAGGGTCGGGGGTAGAAACACTGAAGCTTTCTTT
cdr3_aa: CASRVGGRNTEAFF

d_call: .
clone_size: .
v_call: TRBV19
j_call: TRBJ1-1
cdr3_nt: TGTGCCAGTAGTGTCCGCCAGGTCCAGGGAGAAGCTTTCTTT
cdr3_aa: CASSVRQVQGEAFF

d_call: .
clone_size: .
v_call: TRBV2
j_call: TRBJ2-3
cdr3_nt: TGTGCCAGCATGGGCGGCCGCACAGATACGCAGTATTTT
cdr3_aa: CASMGGRTDTQYF

d_call: TRBD2
clone_size: few
v_call: TRBV7-2
j_call: TRBJ2-3
cdr3_nt: TGTGCCAGCAGCTTAGTTAGGCTAGCGGGGGGCACAGATACGCAGTATTTT
cdr3_aa: CASSLVRLAGGTDTQYF

d_call: TRBD2
clone_size: .
v_call: TRBV28
j_call: TRBJ2-3
cdr3_nt: TGTGCCAGCAGCCTGGGAGGGACGGCGGGTACGCAGTATTTT
cdr3_aa: CASSLGGTAGTQYF

d_call: .
clone_size: few
v_call: TRBV7-2
j_call: TRBJ1-2
cdr3_nt: TGTGCCAGCAGTGACAACGAAAGACATGGCTACACCTTC
cdr3_aa: CASSDNERHGYTF

d_call: TRBD2
clone_size: .
v_call: TRBV27
j_call: TRBJ2-2
cdr3_nt: TGTGCCAGCAGTTTAAGGGCGCTAGCGGGAGGGGGCAGGGAGCTGTTTTTT
cdr3_aa: CASSLRALAGGGRELFF

d_call: TRBD1
clone_size: few
v_call: TRBV6-5
j_call: TRBJ1-2
cdr3_nt: TGTGCCAGCAGTTCACGACAGGGTGGTGATGGCTACACCTTC
cdr3_aa: CASSSRQGGDGYTF

d_call: .
clone_size: .
v_call: TRBV7-8
j_call: TRBJ1-6
cdr3_nt: TGTGCCAGCAGCTTAGGGGGTAGGTCACCCCTCCACTTT
cdr3_aa: CASSLGGRSPLHF

d_call: .
clone_size: .
v_call: TRBV20-1
j_call: TRBJ2-1
cdr3_nt: TGCAGTGGGGGGGTAGCGTCGAGCTCCTACAATGAGCAGTTCTTC
cdr3_aa: CSGGVASSSYNEQFF

d_call: TRBD2
clone_size: .
v_call: TRBV11-2
j_call: TRBJ2-2
cdr3_nt: TGTGCCAGCAGCGAAACTAGCGGGGGATTATCCGGGGAGCTGTTTTTT
cdr3_aa: CASSETSGGLSGELFF

d_call: .
clone_size: .
v_call: TRBV19
j_call: TRBJ1-1
cdr3_nt: TGTGCCAGTAGCCCATCCCGAGGGTGGGCTTTCTTT
cdr3_aa: CASSPSRGWAFF

d_call: .
clone_size: .
v_call: TRBV6-1
j_call: TRBJ2-7
cdr3_nt: TGTGCCAGCAGTACCCAGGGGGAAACGGACCGGGGACTACCGCAGTACTTC
cdr3_aa: CASSTQGETDRGLPQYF

d_call: TRBD1
clone_size: .
v_call: TRBV2
j_call: TRBJ1-2
cdr3_nt: TGTGCCAGCACCGACAGGGACTATGGCTACACCTTC
cdr3_aa: CASTDRDYGYTF

d_call: TRBD2
clone_size: .
v_call: TRBV18
j_call: TRBJ2-3
cdr3_nt: TGTGCCAGCTCACCACCGGAACGGGGGGTCACAGATACGCAGTATTTT
cdr3_aa: CASSPPERGVTDTQYF

d_call: .
clone_size: few
v_call: TRBV11-3
j_call: TRBJ1-6
cdr3_nt: TGTGCCAGCAGCTTCGGCCAGAGCTCCTATAATTCACCCCTCCACTTT
cdr3_aa: CASSFGQSSYNSPLHF

d_call: .
clone_size: .
v_call: TRBV11-2
j_call: TRBJ1-6
cdr3_nt: TGTGCCAGCACCAAATGGGGTACTGAGAAGGGCTCACCCCTCCACTTT
cdr3_aa: CASTKWGTEKGSPLHF

d_call: .
clone_size: .
v_call: TRBV27
j_call: TRBJ1-4
cdr3_nt: TGTGCCAGCAGTCGCAAGGGGGGCCCTGCAACTAATGAAAAACTGTTTTTT
cdr3_aa: CASSRKGGPATNEKLFF

d_call: .
clone_size: .
v_call: TRBV11-3
j_call: TRBJ1-2
cdr3_nt: TGTGCCAGCAGCTTGAACTCTGACAGGCTCTGTACCTTC
cdr3_aa: CASSLNSDRLCTF

d_call: .
clone_size: few
v_call: TRBV7-2
j_call: TRBJ2-7
cdr3_nt: TGTGCCAGCAGCTTAGAGGGCCTTGCCTACGAGCAGTACTTC
cdr3_aa: CASSLEGLAYEQYF

d_call: TRBD2
clone_size: .
v_call: TRBV29-1
j_call: TRBJ2-1
cdr3_nt: TGCAGCGCCGAAGGACTAGCGGGTGATGAGCAGTTCTTC
cdr3_aa: CSAEGLAGDEQFF